The next 20 T cell receptor beta chains were all read from a single sample in a study of blood T cell repertoires in COVID-19. Sequencing used immunoSEQ multiplex PCR; TCRdb keeps in-frame clones, though not all of them. The table lists fewer than 350,000 clones, approximately 91% of them singletons. Sample: peripheral blood. These receptors were taken from a man between 18 and 35 years old with active or convalescent COVID-19.

V usage is TRBV16 and J usage is TRBJ2-7; 8 bases match TRBD2. V trimming: 3 bases; J trimming: 7 bases; junction bases outside the gene matches: 14. Looked up from germline, CDR1 is KGHSY and CDR2 is FQNENV. There are 16 residues in the CDR3. CDR3 sequence reads: CASSHGGGGRSEEQYF. CDR3 nucleotides: TGTGCCAGCAGCCACGGGGGCGGGGGGCGCTCCGAGGAGCAGTACTTC.

This clone was counted a single time. The rearrangement links TRBV7-6 to TRBJ1-4; the D is unclear. The length of the CDR3 is 15 residues. Germline V gene data show CDR1 as SGHVS and CDR2 as FNYEAQ. With 2 bases removed from V and 0 bases from J, the gap between germline ends came to 7 bases. As DNA, the CDR3 is TGTGCCAGCAGCTTATACTTCGCAACTAATGAAAAACTGTTTTTT. This translates into CASSLYFATNEKLFF.

J is TRBJ1-6 and V is TRBV24-1; tentatively, D is TRBD1 (5 bases). The CDR3 runs to 13 residues. Trimming removed 9 bases from V and 12 bases from J, with 17 bases in between. CDR1 and CDR2 (germline): KGHDR, SFDVKD. CDR3 region: CATFGLTGRPLHF. CDR3 bases: TGTGCCACCTTCGGGCTAACAGGCAGACCCCTCCACTTT.

On this clone itself: This sample also contains other DNA sequences that code for the same CDR3. The rearrangement joins TRBV4-1 to TRBJ2-7; weak D call: TRBD1 (5 bases). V was pared by 4 bases and J by 2 bases, with 9 bases between. The germline V gene encodes CDR1 MGHRA and CDR2 YSYEKL. This CDR3 region has 13 residues. In DNA form, the CDR3 reads TGCGCCAGCAGCCCAGGACAAGCCTACGAGCAGTACTTC. Protein sequence: CASSPGQAYEQYF.

The rearrangement links TRBV6-5 to TRBJ2-5, with 8 bases matching TRBD2. Germline V gene data show CDR1 as MNHEY and CDR2 as SVGAGI. The V gene end was trimmed by 5 bases and the J gene end by 4 bases; junction bases not matched to a gene: 0. The CDR3 has 12 residues. The CDR3 loop is CASSSGGETQYF. The CDR3 region has the DNA TGTGCCAGCAGTAGCGGGGGAGAGACCCAGTACTTC.

In its sample, this clone was seen once. The V and J genes are TRBV6-6 and TRBJ1-1, with TRBD1 identical over 7 bases. J lost 7 bases, V lost 4 bases, and 6 bases had no gene match. Germline assignment: CDR1 MNHNY and CDR2 SVGAGI (reference sequence). This CDR3 is 13 amino acids long. The CDR3 here is CASSSRQGYEAFF. CDR3 bases: TGTGCCAGCAGTTCCCGACAGGGTTATGAAGCTTTCTTT.

The table lists this clone with a few counts. V usage is TRBV5-1 and J usage is TRBJ1-6, with D unresolved. Trimming took off 4 bases at V and 10 bases at J, with 18 bases between the two ends. Germline V lookup: CDR1 SGHRS, CDR2 YFSETQ. The CDR3 spans 15 residues. This CDR3 is CASSPHPEVGSPLHF. Written as DNA, the CDR3 is TGCGCCAGCAGCCCACATCCTGAGGTAGGATCACCCCTCCACTTT.

This clone was observed a handful of times. The chain combines TRBV7-2 with TRBJ2-7, with TRBD2 matching 10 bases. The CDR3 length is 13 residues. Losses at the gene ends were 3 bases for V and 10 bases for J; bases not matched to a gene: 6. Germline V CDR1 and CDR2: SGHTA, FQGNSA. The CDR3 nucleotides read TGTGCCAGCAGCTTTAGCGGGGGGCCGGGACAGTACTTC. Protein: CASSFSGGPGQYF. Drawing the rest from reference TRBV7-2 and TRBJ2-7, the complete variable domain is GAGVSQSPSNKVTEKGKDVELRCDPISGHTALYWYRQSLGQGLEFLIYFQGNSAPDKSGLPSDRFSAERTGGSVSTLTIQRTQQEDSAVYLCASSFSGGPGQYFGPGTRLTVT.

The chain is built from TRBV7-2 and TRBJ1-4; unclear D gene. This CDR3 contains 19 residues. Germline loops: CDR1 SGHTA, CDR2 FQGNSA. V was shortened by 3 bases and J by 4 bases, with 24 bases between the two germline ends. The CDR3 sequence: CASSLKRHPGPALNEKLFF. CDR3 DNA: TGTGCCAGCAGCTTGAAAAGACATCCAGGCCCCGCTCTTAATGAAAAACTGTTTTTT.

This rearrangement joins TRBV27 to TRBJ2-1; TRBD2 matches at 14 bases. V shed 6 bases and J 7 bases; nucleotides not matched to a gene: 5. Germline loops: CDR1 MNHEY, CDR2 SMNVEV (reference sequence). The CDR3 sequence is 15 residues long. This CDR3 is CASRVTSGGGNEQFF. CDR3 DNA: TGTGCCAGCAGGGTGACTAGCGGGGGGGGTAATGAGCAGTTCTTC.

The rearrangement joins TRBV10-3 to TRBJ2-5; 13 bases align to TRBD2. The CDR3 covers 14 residues. Per germline, CDR1 ENHRY and CDR2 SYGVKD. J gave up 5 bases and V 11 bases, and 8 bases lay outside the gene matches. The CDR3 is CAVTSGGAGETQYF. CDR3 bases: TGTGCCGTAACTAGCGGGGGGGCTGGGGAGACCCAGTACTTC.

This clone showed up just once. The chain carries TRBV2 and TRBJ2-5, with TRBD2 identical over 13 bases. J lost 7 bases, V lost 6 bases, and 8 bases had no gene match. Germline V lookup: CDR1 SNHLY, CDR2 FYNNEI. The CDR3 covers 15 residues. CDR3 sequence: CASRGTSGETGTQYF. CDR3 sequence (DNA): TGTGCCAGCAGGGGGACTAGCGGGGAGACCGGGACCCAGTACTTC.

This chain connects TRBV3-1 (or the pseudogene TRBV3-2) to TRBJ1-6; D is uncertain. Germline lookup yields CDR1 LGHDT and CDR2 YNNKEL (reference sequence). The CDR3 covers 15 residues. V was shortened by 4 bases and J by 14 bases, with 21 bases between the two germline ends. As DNA, the CDR3 is TGTGCCAGCAGCCGCGCTAAGAGGGTAGGGCCGACCCTCCACTTT. Amino acids: CASSRAKRVGPTLHF.

This chain joins TRBV6-5 and TRBJ1-5, with 7 bases lining up with TRBD1. CDR1 MNHEY and CDR2 SVGAGI come from the germline V gene. The V segment lost 6 bases and the J segment 6 bases; nucleotides outside the gene matches: 8. CDR3 length: 14 amino acids. CDR3 residues: CASRKTGLGQPQHF. The CDR3 nucleotides are TGTGCCAGCAGGAAGACAGGGCTTGGTCAGCCCCAGCATTTT.

The chain couples TRBV29-1 to TRBJ2-7, with D possibly matching TRBD2 (5 bases). The CDR3 runs to 12 residues. CDR1 is SQVTM, CDR2 ANQGSEA, per germline. The V end was cut by 4 bases, the J end by 2 bases, with 9 bases between. CDR3 coding DNA: TGCAGCGTTGCGGACGGGGCCTACGAGCAGTACTTC. It translates to CSVADGAYEQYF.

The CDR3 sequence is CSVEKGQRNTEAFF. Here the CDR3 DNA reads TGCAGCGTTGAGAAGGGACAGCGGAACACTGAAGCTTTCTTT. This chain joins TRBV29-1 and TRBJ1-1, with TRBD1 matching 7 bases. Trimming removed 3 bases from V and 1 base from J; junction bases left unmatched: 5. The CDR3 spans 14 residues. Germline V gene data show CDR1 as SQVTM and CDR2 as ANQGSEA.

This CDR3 is CASSMVGDIYGYTF. DNA for the CDR3: TGTGCCAGTAGTATGGTCGGCGACATTTATGGCTACACCTTC. V gene TRBV19 combines with J gene TRBJ1-2, with D hard to call. V shed 3 bases and J shed 5 bases, with 13 bases lying between them. Germline V gene data show CDR1 as LNHDA and CDR2 as SQIVND (reference sequence). This CDR3 has 14 amino acids.

The chain's CDR3 is CASSLLGQGLEKLFF. In nucleotides, the CDR3 is TGTGCCAGCAGCTTACTCGGACAGGGTTTAGAAAAACTGTTTTTT. This sequence joins TRBV7-2 and TRBJ1-4, with TRBD1 identical over 8 bases. Germline V gene lookup returns CDR1 SGHTA and CDR2 FQGNSA. V shed 2 bases, J shed 8 bases, and the junction held 7 bases outside the gene matches. CDR3 length: 15 amino acids.

In its sample, this clone was seen once. The chain links TRBV3-1 (or the pseudogene TRBV3-2) to TRBJ2-7, with D possibly matching TRBD1 (6 bases). The CDR3 runs 16 residues. Germline-derived CDR1 and CDR2 are LGHDT and YNNKEL (reference sequence). Trimming pared 1 base from V and 1 base from J, leaving 14 bases between. The CDR3 protein is CASSQAAWTASYEQYF. CDR3 sequence (DNA): TGTGCCAGCAGCCAAGCGGCCTGGACAGCGTCCTACGAGCAGTACTTC.

The V gene is TRBV5-1, the J gene TRBJ2-5, with TRBD2 matching over 13 bases. J lost 5 bases, V lost 3 bases, and 4 bases had no gene match. Germline CDR1 reads SGHRS; CDR2 reads YFSETQ. The CDR3 runs to 15 residues. CDR3 in amino acids: CASSSGLAGDETQYF. CDR3 in DNA: TGCGCCAGCAGCTCCGGACTAGCGGGAGATGAGACCCAGTACTTC.